Each of the 6 T cell receptor beta chains below was sequenced from the same sample in a study of blood T cell repertoires in COVID-19. Measured with immunoSEQ multiplex PCR; TCRdb has only the in-frame clones, and not every one. The data hold 300,000 to 350,000 clones, with roughly 90% observed a single time. Sequenced input: peripheral blood. The receptor source for this set is a woman aged 55-69 years with COVID-19, enrolled during active disease.

This chain joins TRBV6-2 or TRBV6-3 and TRBJ1-1, with D tentatively TRBD1 (5 bases). The CDR3 has 17 residues. V gave up 5 bases and J gave up 4 bases, with 23 bases separating them. CDR1 and CDR2 (germline): MNHEY, SVGEGT. CDR3 DNA sequence: TGTGCCAGCAGTCATAGACCCTTTCGGGGGGATTCCACTGAAGCTTTCTTT. It is translated as CASSHRPFRGDSTEAFF.

This sequence joins TRBV27 and TRBJ1-4; TRBD1 matches 12 bases. J lost 8 bases, V lost 3 bases, and 7 bases had no gene match. Germline V gene data show CDR1 as MNHEY and CDR2 as SMNVEV (reference sequence). CDR3 length: 16 residues. This CDR3 reads CASSFFPGTGGEKLFF. Written as DNA, the CDR3 is TGTGCCAGCAGTTTTTTTCCCGGGACAGGGGGCGAAAAACTGTTTTTT.

This chain uses TRBV11-2 with TRBJ2-2, with 10 bases identical to TRBD1. Germline V gene data show CDR1 as SGHAT and CDR2 as FQNNGV. The CDR3 has 16 amino acids. V lost 5 bases to trimming and J lost 4 bases; unmatched junction nucleotides: 7. This chain's CDR3 is CASSVRDRGTTGELFF. CDR3 sequence (DNA): TGTGCCAGCAGCGTCCGGGACAGGGGCACCACCGGGGAGCTGTTTTTT.

The rearrangement uses TRBV27 and TRBJ1-1, with 7 positions matching TRBD1. V lost 7 bases to trimming and J lost 7 bases; unmatched junction nucleotides: 9. Germline V gene lookup returns CDR1 MNHEY and CDR2 SMNVEV (reference sequence). This CDR3 is built from 13 residues. CDR3 nucleotides: TGTGCCAGCACGACAGGGCCAATTGGTGAAGCTTTCTTT. Its protein product is CASTTGPIGEAFF.

The J gene is TRBJ1-1, the V gene TRBV18, with D perhaps TRBD1 (5 bases). V lost 1 base and J 3 bases, leaving 9 bases between the germline ends. Germline-derived CDR1 and CDR2 are KGHSH and LQKENI. The CDR3 consists of 14 residues. CDR3 nucleotide sequence: TGTGCCAGCTCACCACTAGGCAGGGACACTGAAGCTTTCTTT. Protein product: CASSPLGRDTEAFF.

The chain joins TRBV18 to TRBJ1-3; the match to TRBD1 covers 7 bases. J lost 1 base, V lost 6 bases, and 3 bases had no gene match. The germline V gene has CDR1 KGHSH and CDR2 LQKENI. The CDR3 has 14 residues. The CDR3 is CASSPGQSGNTIYF. The CDR3 DNA sequence: TGTGCCAGCTCCCCGGGACAGTCTGGAAACACCATATATTTT.